This passage covers 28 T cell receptor beta chains from one sample sequenced in a study of PD-1 blockade in classical Hodgkin lymphoma. Using immunoSEQ multiplex PCR, the repertoire was profiled, and TCRdb retains in-frame clones only, with some absent. Of fewer than 35,000 clones in the sample, 94% were seen once. Time point of the sample: newly diagnosed, previously untreated cHL patient sample. The sample was peripheral blood mononuclear cells (PBMCs). The receptors shown here come from a human donor with classical Hodgkin lymphoma.

CDR3 coding DNA: TGTGCCACCAGCTATGAGCAGGGTCCCTACGAGCAGTACTTC. It codes for CATSYEQGPYEQYF. The V call is TRBV15, the J call TRBJ2-7; possible D gene TRBD1, 5 bases. This CDR3 contains 14 residues. Germline CDR1 and CDR2: LNHNV and YYDKDF (reference sequence). The ends were cut back, 5 bases at V and 2 bases at J, with 13 bases in the middle.

CDR3 coding DNA: TGCGCCAGCAGCCAAGATCCGGTTTCGGGGTATGGCTACACCTTC. Translation gives CASSQDPVSGYGYTF. This chain connects TRBV4-1 to TRBJ1-2; D is undetermined. Trimming removed 0 bases at V and 5 bases at J, with 13 bases between. Germline CDR1 MGHRA, CDR2 YSYEKL. This CDR3 has 15 amino acids.

The genes are TRBV4-3 and TRBJ2-1; the D is unclear. The germline CDR1 and CDR2 sequences are LGHNA and YSLEER. The ends were cut back, 1 base at V and 9 bases at J, with 10 bases in the middle. There are 13 residues in the CDR3. CDR3 coding DNA: TGCGCCAGCAGCCAAGGCAGGTATAGTGAGCAGTTCTTC. Translation: CASSQGRYSEQFF.

The chain uses TRBV5-1 and TRBJ2-1, with no clear D. V shed 3 bases and J shed 1 base, with 8 bases lying between them. CDR3 length: 14 residues. The germline V gene encodes CDR1 SGHRS and CDR2 YFSETQ. CDR3 sequence: CASSYGPSYNEQFF. The CDR3, as DNA: TGCGCCAGCAGCTACGGACCGTCCTACAATGAGCAGTTCTTC.

Written as DNA, the CDR3 is TGTGCCAGCACTTGGAGGGGCTGGGAGCAGTACTTC. It translates to CASTWRGWEQYF. The chain joins TRBV6-1 to TRBJ2-7; D perhaps matches TRBD2 (6 bases). Germline V lookup: CDR1 MNHNS, CDR2 SASEGT. V dropped 7 bases and J dropped 7 bases, with 14 bases sitting between them. The CDR3 contains 12 residues.

V is TRBV7-9 and J is TRBJ1-1, with 11 bases aligning to TRBD1. Germline V gives CDR1 SEHNR, CDR2 FQNEAQ (reference sequence). This CDR3 spans 16 amino acids. V shed 5 bases and J 5 bases; nucleotides not matched to a gene: 10. Here the CDR3 DNA reads TGTGCCAGCAGCCTGCCCGCGGACAGGGGGCGGACTGAAGCTTTCTTT. It codes for CASSLPADRGRTEAFF.

The gene calls are TRBV6-5 and TRBJ1-5; 7 bases agree with TRBD1. The CDR3 contains 15 residues. Germline V lookup: CDR1 MNHEY, CDR2 SVGAGI. V dropped 0 bases and J dropped 5; count of bases not matched to a gene: 4. CDR3: CASSYSIQGDQPQHF. In DNA, the CDR3 is TGTGCCAGCAGTTACTCGATCCAGGGGGATCAGCCCCAGCATTTT.

This chain uses TRBV28 with TRBJ2-7; D may be TRBD1 (6 bases). The CDR3 sequence is 14 residues long. The ends were cut back, 3 bases at V and 2 bases at J, with 11 bases in the middle. Germline V gene data show CDR1 as MDHEN and CDR2 as SYDVKM. DNA of the CDR3: TGTGCCAGCAGTTTCCCGGGACAACCCTACGAGCAGTACTTC. Translating it yields CASSFPGQPYEQYF. Full variable domain (rest looked up from reference TRBV28 and TRBJ2-7): DVKVTQSSRYLVKRTGEKVFLECVQDMDHENMFWYRQDPGLGLRLIYFSYDVKMKEKGDIPEGYSVSREKKERFSLILESASTNQTSMYLCASSFPGQPYEQYFGPGTRLTVT.

V usage is TRBV6-1 and J usage is TRBJ1-1; 9 bases are shared with TRBD1. Germline assignment: CDR1 MNHNS and CDR2 SASEGT. Unmatched junction bases numbered 8, after V lost 2 bases and J lost 4 bases. The CDR3 runs 16 residues. This CDR3 is CASSEPTGGFTTEAFF. CDR3 nucleotide sequence: TGTGCCAGCAGTGAACCTACAGGGGGCTTTACCACTGAAGCTTTCTTT.

This sequence joins TRBV18 and TRBJ1-1; 8 bases match TRBD1. The trim removed 0 bases at V and 14 bases at J, leaving 5 bases unmatched. The CDR3 covers 12 residues. CDR1 and CDR2 from the germline V gene are KGHSH and LQKENI. The CDR3 DNA reads TGTGCCAGCTCACCACCGCAGGGGGCTGTCTTCTTT. Amino acids: CASSPPQGAVFF.

J is TRBJ2-6 and V is TRBV14; D not resolved. The germline gives CDR1 SGHDN, CDR2 FVKESK. V lost 0 bases to trimming and J lost 0 bases, with 9 bases between them. This CDR3 has 17 residues. The CDR3 DNA follows: TGTGCCAGCAGCCAAGAGGGGTTCACCTCTGGGGCCAACGTCCTGACTTTC. This encodes CASSQEGFTSGANVLTF.

The V gene is TRBV7-2, the J gene TRBJ2-1, with 9 bases fitting TRBD2. The CDR3 length is 14 residues. After removal of 3 bases from V and 6 bases from J, the junction contained 3 bases not matched to a gene. CDR1 is SGHTA and CDR2 is FQGNSA in the germline V gene. Written as DNA, the CDR3 is TGTGCCAGCAGCTTGGGGACTAGCTTCAATGAGCAGTTCTTC. This gives the protein CASSLGTSFNEQFF.

The rearrangement joins TRBV16 to TRBJ2-2, with 9 bases identical to TRBD1. The CDR3 length is 15 residues. Trimming cost V 0 bases and J 4 bases; bases outside gene matches: 0. CDR1 KGHSY and CDR2 FQNENV come from the germline V gene. The CDR3 is CASSQSTGGTGELFF. The CDR3 DNA reads TGTGCCAGCAGCCAATCGACAGGGGGCACCGGGGAGCTGTTTTTT.

The rearrangement joins TRBV28 to TRBJ2-5; TRBD1 is a possible D gene (6 bases). CDR1 is MDHEN and CDR2 is SYDVKM in the germline V gene. V was shortened by 5 bases and J by 2 bases, with 15 bases between the two germline ends. CDR3 length: 15 residues. CDR3 DNA sequence: TGTGCCAGCAGTCGTTTTGAGAGGGGGCAAGAGACCCAGTACTTC. Translated, it gives CASSRFERGQETQYF.

The V call is TRBV25-1, the J call TRBJ1-4; weak D call: TRBD1 (5 bases). V lost 3 bases to trimming and J lost 4 bases, with 18 bases between them. From germline, CDR1 is MGHDK and CDR2 SYGVNS. The CDR3 totals 17 residues. The CDR3 loop reads CASSDGASIPLNEKLFF. DNA of the CDR3: TGTGCCAGCAGTGATGGGGCCTCCATTCCTCTTAATGAAAAACTGTTTTTT.

The chain employs TRBV4-1 and TRBJ1-4; no definite D call. The germline V and J ends were trimmed by 1 base and 7 bases, with 16 bases remaining between them. CDR1 MGHRA and CDR2 YSYEKL come from the germline V gene. The CDR3 spans 16 residues. The CDR3 bases are TGCGCCAGCAGCCAAGGATTTGGCACAAGAGTTGAAAAACTGTTTTTT. Translating gives CASSQGFGTRVEKLFF.

The chain joins TRBV9 to TRBJ1-1; perhaps TRBD1 as D (5 bases). V gave up 4 bases and J gave up 11 bases, with 18 bases separating them. This CDR3 region has 13 residues. The germline V gene encodes CDR1 SGDLS and CDR2 YYNGEE. CDR3 sequence (DNA): TGTGCCAGCAGCACCCGTGGCAGGGAGGTGGCTTTCTTT. Translated: CASSTRGREVAFF.

The chain couples TRBV2 to TRBJ1-5; no firm D call. V lost 11 bases, J lost 6 bases, and 14 bases lay in between. Germline-derived CDR1 and CDR2 are SNHLY and FYNNEI. The CDR3 extends over 12 amino acids. CDR3 sequence reads: CASRRGGQPQHF. Written as DNA, the CDR3 is TGTGCCTCGAGGCGGGGAGGTCAGCCCCAGCATTTT.

This chain connects TRBV28 to TRBJ1-4; D uncertain. Trimming shortened V by 4 bases and J by 2 bases, and 14 bases separated the two germline ends. This CDR3 has 16 amino acids. Germline V lookup: CDR1 MDHEN, CDR2 SYDVKM. CDR3: CASSSRATRTNEKLFF. The CDR3 bases are TGTGCCAGCAGTTCGAGAGCCACGCGCACTAATGAAAAACTGTTTTTT.

The V and J genes are TRBV28 and TRBJ2-7; 14 bases match TRBD2. The CDR3 is made up of 14 amino acids. Germline V CDR1 and CDR2: MDHEN, SYDVKM. V lost 5 bases, J lost 6 bases, and 3 bases stayed unmatched. The chain's CDR3 is CASSIGTSGSEQYF. DNA for the CDR3: TGTGCCAGCAGTATCGGGACTAGCGGGAGCGAGCAGTACTTC.

The chain has TRBV11-2 and TRBJ1-1; a weak D match, TRBD1 (5 bases). The germline V gene encodes CDR1 SGHAT and CDR2 FQNNGV. This CDR3 contains 15 residues. The ends were cut back, 3 bases at V and 6 bases at J, with 17 bases in the middle. The CDR3 nucleotides are TGTGCCAGCAGCTTCATAGGGGTAGTGGGGCCTGAAGCTTTCTTT. Translation gives CASSFIGVVGPEAFF.

CDR3 sequence: CAIRKTDTQYF. CDR3 nucleotide sequence: TGTGCCATCAGGAAGACAGATACGCAGTATTTT. The chain carries TRBV10-3 and TRBJ2-3; D unclear. Germline V lookup: CDR1 ENHRY, CDR2 SYGVKD. V was cut by 6 bases and J by 3 bases, with 4 bases left in between. The CDR3 is made up of 11 amino acids.

J is TRBJ2-5 and V is TRBV30; possible D gene TRBD2, 5 bases. The CDR3 contains 15 residues. Germline V gene sequence: CDR1 GTSNPN, CDR2 SVGIG (reference sequence). V was shortened by 0 bases and J by 2 bases, with 13 bases between the two germline ends. The CDR3 sequence is CAWSVRGRTQETQYF. Here the CDR3 DNA reads TGTGCCTGGAGTGTACGCGGTCGGACTCAAGAGACCCAGTACTTC.

This clone was counted once. This chain links TRBV7-9 with TRBJ2-7; 12 bases are shared with TRBD1. The germline V gene has CDR1 SEHNR and CDR2 FQNEAQ (reference sequence). CDR3 length: 14 amino acids. The J segment lost 7 bases and the V segment lost 4 bases, leaving 5 bases of the junction unmatched. The CDR3 sequence: CASSSRDRGQEQYF. The DNA of the CDR3 is TGTGCCAGCAGCTCCCGGGACAGGGGGCAAGAGCAGTACTTC.

The rearrangement links TRBV5-1 to TRBJ2-5; 8 positions agree with TRBD2. The CDR3 has 16 residues. Trimming removed 4 bases from V and 5 bases from J; junction bases left unmatched: 13. The germline CDR1 and CDR2 sequences are SGHRS and YFSETQ. The DNA for the CDR3 is TGCGCCAGCAGCCTGCCGGCGGGAGGCCTGGGGGAGACCCAGTACTTC. Residues: CASSLPAGGLGETQYF.

This sequence joins TRBV28 and TRBJ2-4; 7 bases map to TRBD1. CDR3 length: 19 amino acids. J gave up 0 bases and V 0 bases, and 11 bases lay outside the gene matches. Germline CDR1 is MDHEN and CDR2 is SYDVKM. The CDR3 coding sequence is TGTGCCAGCAGTTTATGGCCCAGAAAGGGGACAGCAGCCAAAAACATTCAGTACTTC. Translating it yields CASSLWPRKGTAAKNIQYF.

This rearrangement joins TRBV5-4 to TRBJ2-3; 9 positions match TRBD2. Germline V gives CDR1 SGHNT, CDR2 YYREEE (reference sequence). Trimming took 4 bases from V and 3 from J; bases not matched to a gene: 12. CDR3 length equals 17 residues. DNA of the CDR3: TGTGCCAGCAGCCGCTGGGGAGCGGGAGGACTTACAGATACGCAGTATTTT. Protein: CASSRWGAGGLTDTQYF.

The chain recombines TRBV5-5 with TRBJ2-5; the D gene could be TRBD1 or TRBD2 (5 bases each). Germline values: CDR1 SGHKS, CDR2 YYEKEE (reference sequence). This CDR3 has 15 residues. V lost 0 bases, J lost 5 bases, and 14 bases lay in between. CDR3 nucleotide sequence: TGTGCCAGCAGCTTGGATGGGGGTTCTGGGGAGACCCAGTACTTC. Amino acid sequence: CASSLDGGSGETQYF.